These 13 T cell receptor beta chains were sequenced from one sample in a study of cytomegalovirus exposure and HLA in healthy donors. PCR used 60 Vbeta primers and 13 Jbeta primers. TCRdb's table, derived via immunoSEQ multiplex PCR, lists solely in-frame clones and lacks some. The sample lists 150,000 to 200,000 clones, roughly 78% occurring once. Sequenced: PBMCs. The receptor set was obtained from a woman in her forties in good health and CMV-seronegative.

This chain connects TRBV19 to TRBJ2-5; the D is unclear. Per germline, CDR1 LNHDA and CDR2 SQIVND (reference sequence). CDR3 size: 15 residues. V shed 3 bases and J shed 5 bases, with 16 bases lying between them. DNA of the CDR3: TGTGCCAGTAGTATTCGCGCAGATCGGGTGGAGACCCAGTACTTC. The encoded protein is CASSIRADRVETQYF.

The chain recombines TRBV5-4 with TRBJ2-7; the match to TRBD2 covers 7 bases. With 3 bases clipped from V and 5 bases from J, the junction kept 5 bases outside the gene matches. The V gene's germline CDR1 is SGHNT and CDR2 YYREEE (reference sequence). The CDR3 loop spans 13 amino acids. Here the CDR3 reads CASSSSGRDEQYF. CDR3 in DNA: TGTGCCAGCAGCTCCTCAGGGAGGGACGAGCAGTACTTC.

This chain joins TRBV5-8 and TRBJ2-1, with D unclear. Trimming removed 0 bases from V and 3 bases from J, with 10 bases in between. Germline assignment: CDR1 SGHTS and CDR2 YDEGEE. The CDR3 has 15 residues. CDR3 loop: CASSLEYQFYNEQFF. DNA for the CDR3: TGTGCCAGCAGCTTGGAGTACCAGTTCTACAATGAGCAGTTCTTC.

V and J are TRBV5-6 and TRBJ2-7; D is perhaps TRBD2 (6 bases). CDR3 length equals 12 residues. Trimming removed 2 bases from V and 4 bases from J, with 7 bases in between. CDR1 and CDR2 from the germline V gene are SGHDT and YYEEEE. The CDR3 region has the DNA TGTGCCAGCAGCTTTCGGGGGTACGAGCAGTACTTC. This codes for CASSFRGYEQYF.

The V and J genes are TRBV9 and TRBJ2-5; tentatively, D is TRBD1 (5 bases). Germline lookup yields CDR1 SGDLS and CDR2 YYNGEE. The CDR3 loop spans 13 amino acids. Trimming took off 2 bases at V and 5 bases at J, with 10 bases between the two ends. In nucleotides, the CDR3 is TGTGCCAGCAGCGTTGTTCCAGGGGAGACCCAGTACTTC. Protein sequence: CASSVVPGETQYF.

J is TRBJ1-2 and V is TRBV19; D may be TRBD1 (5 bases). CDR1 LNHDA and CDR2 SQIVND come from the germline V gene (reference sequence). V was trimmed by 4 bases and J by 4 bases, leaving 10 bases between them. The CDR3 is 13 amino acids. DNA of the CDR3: TGTGCCAGTAGTACCGGCGACAGCTATGGCTACACCTTC. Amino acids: CASSTGDSYGYTF.

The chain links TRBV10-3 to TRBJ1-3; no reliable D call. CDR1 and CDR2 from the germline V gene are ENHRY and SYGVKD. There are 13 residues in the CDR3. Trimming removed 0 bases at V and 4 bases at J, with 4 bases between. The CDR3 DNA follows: TGTGCCATCAGTGAGTCAACAGGAAACACCATATATTTT. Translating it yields CAISESTGNTIYF.

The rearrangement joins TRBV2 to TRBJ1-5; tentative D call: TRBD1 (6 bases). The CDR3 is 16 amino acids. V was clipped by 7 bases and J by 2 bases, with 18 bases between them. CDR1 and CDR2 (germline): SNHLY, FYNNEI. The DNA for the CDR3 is TGTGCCAGCAAAATGCAGGGGAGTGGAGGCAATCAGCCCCAGCATTTT. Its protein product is CASKMQGSGGNQPQHF.

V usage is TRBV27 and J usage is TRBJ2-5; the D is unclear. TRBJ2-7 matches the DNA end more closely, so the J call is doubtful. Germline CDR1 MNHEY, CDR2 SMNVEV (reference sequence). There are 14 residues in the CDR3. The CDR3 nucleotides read TGTGCCAGCAGTTCCAAACCATCCTCCTACGAGCAGTACTTC. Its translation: CASSSKPSSYEQYF.

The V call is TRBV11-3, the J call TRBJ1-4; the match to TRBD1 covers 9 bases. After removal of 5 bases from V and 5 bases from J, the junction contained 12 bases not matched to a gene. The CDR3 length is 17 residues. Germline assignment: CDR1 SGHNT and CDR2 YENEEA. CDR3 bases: TGTGCCAGCAGCATCACCGGGACAGGGTACGAGAATGAAAAACTGTTTTTT. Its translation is CASSITGTGYENEKLFF.

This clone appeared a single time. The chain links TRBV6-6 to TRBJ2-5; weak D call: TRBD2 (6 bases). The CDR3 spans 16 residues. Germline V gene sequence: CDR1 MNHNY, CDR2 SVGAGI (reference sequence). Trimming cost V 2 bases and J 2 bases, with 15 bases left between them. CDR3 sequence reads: CASSYAGGPSQETQYF. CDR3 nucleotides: TGTGCCAGCAGTTACGCCGGGGGACCATCACAAGAGACCCAGTACTTC.

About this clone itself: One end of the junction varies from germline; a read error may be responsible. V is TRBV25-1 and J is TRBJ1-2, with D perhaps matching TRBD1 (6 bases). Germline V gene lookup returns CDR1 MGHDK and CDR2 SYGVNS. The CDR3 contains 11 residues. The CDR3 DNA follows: TGTGCCAGCAGTAGGGGGTATGGCTGCACCTTC. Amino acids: CASSRGYGCTF.

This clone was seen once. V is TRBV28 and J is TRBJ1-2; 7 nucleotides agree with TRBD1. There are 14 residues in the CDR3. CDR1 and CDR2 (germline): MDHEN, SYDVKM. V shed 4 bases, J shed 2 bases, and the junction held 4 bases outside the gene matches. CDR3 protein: CASSSWTGNYGYTF. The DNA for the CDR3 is TGTGCCAGCAGTTCATGGACAGGCAACTATGGCTACACCTTC.